This TCR beta chain came from a study of T cells in Graves' hyperthyroidism and ophthalmopathy (dated 2019 in TCRdb). Background on the whole study: Peripheral blood samples were taken at initial diagnosis, before any treatment was given. TCR Vbeta CDR3 sequencing of 120 to 150 peripheral blood samples (over 40 ophthalmopathy, approximately 80 hyperthyroidism and some 17 progressor patients) is reported in the paper. TCR V-J signatures able to tell the groups apart were searched for in a discovery cohort of 95 to 100 patients, of whom over 40 had Graves' ophthalmopathy and 57 had stable Graves' hyperthyroidism. Prospective prediction of ophthalmopathy was tested in an independent validation cohort consisting of 18 to 20 hyperthyroidism patients and more than 15 patients who later progressed to ophthalmopathy. The roughly 94 discovery patients were randomly split 7:3 into training and test sets. The study also compared thyroid tissue and blood T-cell repertoires from five or six Graves' hyperthyroidism patients. Following sampling, methimazole starting at 30 mg daily was given to hyperthyroidism patients, and high-dose intravenous methylprednisolone was given to ophthalmopathy patients.

Hyperthyroidism patients were newly diagnosed, had a disease duration of under 2 months, and were aged 18 to 65 years. Patients with uncontrolled infections, other autoimmune diseases, pregnancy or lactation were excluded. Diagnoses relied on clinical symptoms, serum thyroxine and TRAb, thyroid ultrasound and orbital computed tomography. Blood from progressor patients was drawn when they were first diagnosed with hyperthyroidism, before any ophthalmopathy symptoms appeared. PBMCs were isolated from about 10 ml of fresh peripheral blood by Ficoll-Paque density gradient centrifugation. Progressor patients were defined as those initially diagnosed with Graves' hyperthyroidism in whom ophthalmopathy developed during follow-up. Trizol reagent was used to extract total RNA, and RNA quality was then checked on an Agilent 2100 Bioanalyzer. This clonotype was seen repeatedly, ten times or more. The target of this receptor is not known. Base qualities are not provided; no much larger clone lies one nucleotide away.

General findings and caveats noted by the study authors: In validation, the model predicted progression to ophthalmopathy a median of 6.5 months before onset, with 65% to 71% sensitivity and 72.22% specificity. Most expanded thyroid clonotypes (frequency above 0.001) were also detected in blood, suggesting blood repertoires may reflect thyroid immune responses. No statistical method was used to fix the sample size in advance, and group allocation was not hidden from the investigators. Ophthalmopathy was separated from stable hyperthyroidism by a 13 V-J signature model, with 85% to 90% sensitivity and 81% to 82% specificity obtained in cross-validation and 80%/75% obtained in testing.

V has 4 bases trimmed and J has 2 bases trimmed; junction bases matching no gene number 1. CDR1 SGHAT and CDR2 FQNNGV were looked up in the germline V gene. From the cysteine up to the phenylalanine, the CDR3 has a length of 14 residues. CDR3 DNA only is kept here, 42 bases in frame from base 1. The TCR beta CDR3 regions were amplified from RNA transcripts. A first-round RT-PCR of the TCR CDR3 used the HTBI primer set with the Qiagen OneStep RT-PCR kit. Libraries were constructed in a second round of multiplex PCR, after which size selection and purification were performed. Libraries were sequenced paired-end with 100 bp reads on an Illumina HiSeq2000. Per the original workflow: SOAPnuke was used to process the raw data, with reads discarded if the reads contained adapters or uncalled bases, had a mean Phred below 15, or lacked an exact constant-primer or identifier match. High-quality paired reads were merged using COPE v1.2.5, and each unique nucleotide sequence was defined as a clonotype. MiTCR v1.1 was used to align the clonotypes against IMGT TRBV, TRBD and TRBJ reference segments. Analysis was restricted to V-J combinations with a frequency above 0.0001, which covered 99% to 99.2% of repertoires. A TCS score was defined as the ratio between F50 (clonal expansion) and ExV (chaos), using BLOSUM62-based TCRdist between CDR3 peptides within each V-J. Welch's t-statistics and random forest reduced roughly 540 V-J features to 10 to 15, which were used in a naive Bayes classifier (R e1071). TCRdb's own reprocessing of the public reads used fastp at Q25 and MiXCR and kept productive beta chains. Identical CDR3 proteins give one entry, which carries the most common genes and DNA. TCRdb's processing, not the study's, gives the V and J calls here. The sample table contains roughly 150,000 distinct CDR3 sequences; only one count was recorded for just under 9.5% of them. About 20% of the sample lies in the top ten.

The chain is assembled from TRBV11-2 and TRBJ2-2, with 7 bases matching TRBD1. The TCR sequence derives from a woman between 18 and 30 years old with Graves' hyperthyroidism that later progressed to Graves' ophthalmopathy. The material sequenced was blood. The CDR3 region reads CASSWDRNTGELFF. The nucleotides are TGTGCCAGCAGCTGGGACAGAAACACCGGGGAGCTGTTTTTT.